The 13 T cell receptor beta chains in this list originate from one sample, sequenced in a study of CD8 T cells in Susac syndrome. Random hexamers were used to reverse transcribe an amount of about 0.5 to 1 ug RNA. Each CDR3 protein gets one entry after TCRdb re-called the immunoSEQ multiplex PCR reads with MiXCR. The sample includes approximately 190,000 distinct CDR3 sequences, approximately 96% seen only once; the top ten take around 0.1%. The sequenced material came from CD4+ T cells from PBMCs. These receptors were taken from a human donor with Susac syndrome.

V usage is TRBV9 and J usage is TRBJ1-2; no firm D call. Germline V gene data show CDR1 as SGDLS and CDR2 as YYNGEE. The CDR3 covers 13 residues. Deletions cut 0 bases from V and 4 bases from J, with 7 bases between. CDR3 protein: CASSVEGPYGYTF. Here the CDR3 DNA reads TGTGCCAGCAGCGTAGAAGGTCCCTATGGCTACACCTTC.

This chain connects TRBV7-9 to TRBJ2-3; possible D gene TRBD2, 6 bases. CDR3 length: 17 amino acids. V was trimmed by 5 bases and J by 1 base, leaving 19 bases between them. Germline V CDR1 and CDR2: SEHNR, FQNEAQ (reference sequence). CDR3 amino acids: CASSRPTRGGGTDTQYF. In DNA form, the CDR3 reads TGTGCCAGCAGCCGACCGACGAGGGGAGGAGGCACAGATACGCAGTATTTT.

The chain combines TRBV30 with TRBJ2-7; D may be TRBD2 (5 bases). The CDR3 loop spans 13 amino acids. Germline CDR1 and CDR2: GTSNPN and SVGIG (reference sequence). The CDR3 spells CASNPGSSYEQYF. CDR3 sequence (DNA): TGTGCTTCGAATCCGGGATCGAGCTACGAGCAGTACTTC.

This chain uses TRBV3-1 with TRBJ2-3; possibly TRBD2 for D (5 bases). Germline CDR1 is LGHDT and CDR2 is YNNKEL (reference sequence). Trimming cost V 4 bases and J 4 bases, with 18 bases left between them. The CDR3 has 16 amino acids. In DNA form, the CDR3 reads TGTGCCAGCAGCCCCCGGTTAAGCGGCTCTGCAGATACGCAGTATTTT. Translated: CASSPRLSGSADTQYF.

The chain links TRBV7-2 to TRBJ2-2, with D unresolved. This CDR3 region has 17 residues. V was cut by 1 base and J by 0 bases, with 12 bases left in between. The germline V gene has CDR1 SGHTA and CDR2 FQGNSA. CDR3 protein: CASSLVGQLANTGELFF. CDR3 nucleotides: TGTGCCAGCAGCTTAGTAGGGCAGCTCGCGAACACCGGGGAGCTGTTTTTT.

This rearrangement joins TRBV15 to TRBJ1-1; no definite D call. Germline CDR1 and CDR2: LNHNV and YYDKDF (reference sequence). Trimming took 3 bases from V and 7 from J, leaving 12 bases between them. The CDR3 runs 13 residues. CDR3 protein: CATSRDTAIEAFF. CDR3 coding DNA: TGTGCCACCAGCAGGGATACGGCGATTGAAGCTTTCTTT.

The chain links TRBV28 to TRBJ1-5; D remains unclear. The germline gives CDR1 MDHEN, CDR2 SYDVKM. CDR3 length: 15 amino acids. Trimming pared 8 bases from V and 3 bases from J, leaving 17 bases between. CDR3 sequence: CASRRWVGDNQPQHF. In nucleotides, the CDR3 is TGTGCCAGCCGACGGTGGGTGGGTGACAATCAGCCCCAGCATTTT. The full variable domain, completed using reference TRBV28 and TRBJ1-5, is DVKVTQSSRYLVKRTGEKVFLECVQDMDHENMFWYRQDPGLGLRLIYFSYDVKMKEKGDIPEGYSVSREKKERFSLILESASTNQTSMYLCASRRWVGDNQPQHFGDGTRLSIL.

The chain is built from TRBV5-1 and TRBJ2-5; 14 nucleotides line up with TRBD2. Looked up from germline, CDR1 is SGHRS and CDR2 is YFSETQ. V shed 4 bases and J 2 bases; nucleotides not matched to a gene: 4. The length of the CDR3 is 16 residues. CDR3 region: CASSGTSGGLQETQYF. The CDR3 DNA sequence: TGCGCCAGCAGCGGGACTAGCGGGGGACTTCAAGAGACCCAGTACTTC. Full variable domain (rest looked up from reference TRBV5-1 and TRBJ2-5): KAGVTQTPRYLIKTRGQQVTLSCSPISGHRSVSWYQQTPGQGLQFLFEYFSETQRNKGNFPGRFSGRQFSNSRSEMNVSTLELGDSALYLCASSGTSGGLQETQYFGPGTRLLVL.

The chain recombines TRBV5-1 with TRBJ2-3; 16 nucleotides match TRBD2. V gave up 1 base and J gave up 4 bases; unmatched junction bases: 15. The V gene's germline CDR1 is SGHRS and CDR2 YFSETQ. This CDR3 has 21 residues. As DNA, the CDR3 is TGCGCCAGCAGCTTGATGTCCGGGACTAGCGGGGGGGCCGTCCCCCCAGATACGCAGTATTTT. Its translation: CASSLMSGTSGGAVPPDTQYF. Full variable domain (rest looked up from reference TRBV5-1 and TRBJ2-3): KAGVTQTPRYLIKTRGQQVTLSCSPISGHRSVSWYQQTPGQGLQFLFEYFSETQRNKGNFPGRFSGRQFSNSRSEMNVSTLELGDSALYLCASSLMSGTSGGAVPPDTQYFGPGTRLTVL.

The rearrangement uses TRBV19 and TRBJ2-4; D tentatively reads TRBD1 or TRBD2 (5 bases each). This CDR3 contains 14 residues. V was cut by 5 bases and J by 8 bases, with 16 bases left in between. Germline V gene data show CDR1 as LNHDA and CDR2 as SQIVND (reference sequence). CDR3 protein: CASSPSGTVDIQYF. The CDR3 DNA follows: TGTGCCAGTAGTCCCTCCGGGACGGTGGACATTCAGTACTTC.

The V gene is TRBV6-5, the J gene TRBJ2-6; 8 positions match TRBD1. In germline, CDR1 is MNHEY, CDR2 SVGAGI. The CDR3 has 16 amino acids. The junction had 0 bases not matched to a gene; V was cut back by 2 bases and J by 0 bases. CDR3 region: CASSYQGASGANVLTF. The DNA of the CDR3 is TGTGCCAGCAGTTACCAGGGGGCCTCTGGGGCCAACGTCCTGACTTTC.

This chain uses TRBV20-1 with TRBJ2-7, with TRBD2 matching 11 bases. This CDR3 is 15 amino acids long. The J segment lost 1 base and the V segment lost 3 bases, leaving 5 bases of the junction unmatched. Germline V gene sequence: CDR1 DFQATT, CDR2 SNEGSKA (reference sequence). CDR3 protein: CSASPGLAVSYEQYF. In DNA form, the CDR3 reads TGCAGTGCTAGCCCGGGACTAGCGGTATCCTACGAGCAGTACTTC.

The genes are TRBV29-1 and TRBJ2-5; 16 bases align to TRBD2. V lost 6 bases, J lost 2 bases, and 9 bases stayed unmatched. CDR3 length: 17 amino acids. The germline gives CDR1 SQVTM, CDR2 ANQGSEA. The CDR3 reads CSVGLAGGLLLQETQYF. DNA of the CDR3: TGCAGCGTGGGACTAGCGGGGGGGCTCCTGTTACAAGAGACCCAGTACTTC.